This record covers a single T cell receptor beta chain. This sample was included in a study of siplizumab effects on memory and regulatory T cells. The CDR3 extends over 13 amino acids. Germline V CDR1 and CDR2: SGHDN, FVKESK. V lost 8 bases to trimming and J lost 0 bases, with 10 bases between them. Measured with immunoSEQ multiplex PCR; TCRdb has only the in-frame clones, and not every one. The sample lists 110,000 or so clones; roughly nine tenths were seen once. The clonotype comes from a human donor in good health. The source material was Tregs sorted from blood. The chain combines TRBV14 with TRBJ1-1, with a weak D call TRBD1 (5 bases). The CDR3 DNA sequence: TGTGCCAGCGAGAGAGGGGTGAACACTGAAGCTTTCTTT. As protein: CASERGVNTEAFF.